This T cell receptor beta chain derives from a study of CD8+CD57+ T cells in acquired aplastic anemia (dated by TCRdb to between 2017 and 2018). In terms of the full investigation: On average, sorted CD4+ and CD8+ cells yielded 3.2 ug of extracted DNA, with a range of roughly 0.19 to 27.4 ug. CD8+CD57+ expansion was defined as a frequency above the mean frequency observed in healthy subjects. Broad study findings and their caveats: No significant difference in CD8+ Simpson's diversity was found between patients and healthy controls (P=0.060). Fewer than 35 CD8+ CDR3 sequences were found to be shared between patients and controls, but these sequences appeared to be highly expressed in patients and within the immunodominant clones of the patients.

For this clonotype: What this receptor recognizes is not known. Base qualities were left out, and no much larger clone turns up one base away.

Profiling of TCR beta VDJ combinations and CDR3 sequences used genomic DNA as the template. TCR repertoire sequencing was run on an Illumina HiSeq 2000. The authors' pipeline ran thus. TRBV/TRBJ rearrangement plots, CDR3 size and DJ length profiles, and Simpson's diversity index were used to assess repertoires. Whichever DNA sequence was most abundant in the deep sequencing data was defined as the immunodominant clone. CDR3 amino acid sequences were checked for sharing across subjects and were also compared against the VDJdb database and published repertoires. TCRdb's own reprocessing of the public reads used fastp at Q25 and MiXCR and kept productive beta chains. Each CDR3 protein appears once, grouped with its most common genes and DNA. The V and J calls come from TCRdb's annotation, not from the publication. For this sample the table gives 400,000 to 600,000 distinct CDR3 sequences, of which about a third were detected only once. The ten largest clonotypes hold 0.7% to 1% of the sample.

The CDR3 starts with the cysteine, ends with the phenylalanine, and has 10 residues. The only DNA kept is the CDR3, 30 bases in frame from the first base. The germline V gene gives CDR1 as MDHEN and CDR2 as SYDVKM. V and J lose 4 bases and 5 bases, and a span of 3 bases separates them. Flow cytometry had shown CD8+CD57+ cell expansion in the patients selected for sequencing. All patients had severe acquired aplastic anemia diagnosed by International Study of Aplastic Anemia and Agranulocytosis and Camitta criteria. No patient had received any therapy when blood was sampled. The study deep-sequenced TCR repertoires of sorted CD4+ and CD8+ blood T cells from severe aplastic anemia patients and healthy subjects. Patients were enrolled under clinicaltrials.gov protocols 00001620, 01623167, 00001397, 00071045, 00081523 and 00961064 in the USA. Ficoll-Paque density gradient centrifugation was used to isolate peripheral blood mononuclear cells. Before DNA extraction, CD4+ and CD8+ T cells were sorted by FACS or by magnetic beads.

The rearranged chain carries TRBV28 and TRBJ2-7, with no D gene named confidently. This TCR derives from a human donor with aplastic anemia. The source material was sorted CD4+, CD8+, or CD8+CD57+ T cells (not recorded which) from PBMCs. The sequence in DNA is TGTGCCAGCAGTTCAAACGAGCAGTACTTC. This sequence encodes CASSSNEQYF.